Below, 18 T cell receptor beta chains from the same sample are listed, as sequenced in a study of T cells expressing NK-cell markers. TCRdb re-called the 5' RACE reads and catalogs CDR3 proteins one per entry, DNA excluded. This table lists some 390,000 distinct CDR3 sequences. The sample was blood T cells: a sorted CD56 or NKG2C T cell subset, CD4+ or CD8+ T cells, or bulk PBMC T cells (not recorded which). All receptors come from a woman in her fifties or sixties in good health.

J is TRBJ1-2 and V is TRBV5-1; TCRdb gives TRBD1 as the D gene, but with no DNA this cannot be confirmed. The CDR3 totals 14 residues. In germline, CDR1 is SGHRS, CDR2 YFSETQ. The CDR3 here is CASSDQGMNYGYTF.

The chain is built from TRBV12-3 or TRBV12-4 and TRBJ2-7; lacking DNA, the TRBD1 call made by TCRdb goes unchecked. The CDR3 consists of 16 residues. The CDR3 loop reads CASSDSADSWGYEQYF.

The chain carries TRBV5-1 and TRBJ2-5; the D call of TRBD2 rests on TCRdb alone, since no DNA is present to check it. CDR1 SGHRS and CDR2 YFSETQ come from the germline V gene. The CDR3 sequence is 14 residues long. CDR3 residues: CASSLDEGRQTQYF.

The chain is built from TRBV12-3 or TRBV12-4 and TRBJ2-1; TCRdb gives TRBD1 as the D gene, but with no DNA this cannot be confirmed. The length of the CDR3 is 11 residues. The CDR3 loop reads CASSLSGQQFF.

The rearrangement joins TRBV5-1 to TRBJ2-3. The length of the CDR3 is 12 residues. Germline V gene sequence: CDR1 SGHRS, CDR2 YFSETQ. CDR3 region: CASRSASDTQYF.

The genes are TRBV20-1 and TRBJ2-7. The germline V gene has CDR1 DFQATT and CDR2 SNEGSKA (reference sequence). The length of the CDR3 is 15 residues. The CDR3 protein is CSARDLASSSYEQYF.

The V call is TRBV5-1, the J call TRBJ1-1. The CDR3 sequence is 14 residues long. The germline CDR1 and CDR2 sequences are SGHRS and YFSETQ. The CDR3 sequence: CASSPYSSNTEAFF.

The CDR3: CASSLGTGTGENIQYF. The chain has TRBV11-2 and TRBJ2-4; TCRdb outputs TRBD1, but without DNA this stays unchecked. The length of the CDR3 is 16 residues. Germline CDR1 reads SGHAT; CDR2 reads FQNNGV.

The rearrangement uses TRBV10-1 and TRBJ2-1; TCRdb outputs TRBD1, but without DNA this stays unchecked. Germline V gene sequence: CDR1 WNHNN, CDR2 SYGVQD (reference sequence). CDR3 length: 16 residues. The CDR3 loop is CASSGPGTDKNNEQFF.

This chain uses TRBV4-1 with TRBJ2-3. This CDR3 spans 12 amino acids. Germline V gene lookup returns CDR1 MGHRA and CDR2 YSYEKL. CDR3 loop: CASSQLDDTQYF.

The chain uses TRBV7-3 and TRBJ2-1; TCRdb's D gene call, TRBD1, goes unchecked for lack of DNA. Germline V gene data show CDR1 as SGHTA and CDR2 as FQGTGA. The CDR3 extends over 12 amino acids. CDR3 residues: CASSSQGGAQFF.

The chain uses TRBV9 and TRBJ2-7; TCRdb's D call of TRBD2 is untestable without DNA. This CDR3 has 15 residues. CDR1 SGDLS and CDR2 YYNGEE come from the germline V gene. The CDR3 loop is CASSLDSGYSYEQYF. Variable domain in full (rest from reference TRBV9 and TRBJ2-7): DSGVTQTPKHLITATGQRVTLRCSPRSGDLSVYWYQQSLDQGLQFLIQYYNGEERAKGNILERFSAQQFPDLHSELNLSSLELGDSALYFCASSLDSGYSYEQYFGPGTRLTVT.

The gene calls are TRBV19 and TRBJ1-1; TCRdb's D gene call, TRBD1, goes unchecked for lack of DNA. CDR1 is LNHDA, CDR2 SQIVND, per germline (reference sequence). CDR3 length: 13 residues. The CDR3 here is CASSTETGTEAFF.

The chain carries TRBV11-2 and TRBJ2-2; TCRdb outputs TRBD1, but without DNA this stays unchecked. CDR3 length: 16 residues. Per germline, CDR1 SGHAT and CDR2 FQNNGV. The CDR3 sequence: CASSSRAGFRTGELFF.

The chain carries TRBV6-5 and TRBJ1-6. This CDR3 is built from 14 residues. Germline assignment: CDR1 MNHEY and CDR2 SVGAGI. CDR3: CASSFSGGGSPLHF.

The gene calls are TRBV20-1 and TRBJ1-5; without DNA, the TCRdb call of TRBD1 cannot be checked. CDR1 is DFQATT and CDR2 is SNEGSKA in the germline V gene (reference sequence). The CDR3 runs to 14 residues. The CDR3 reads CSAVTGYSNQPQHF.

The chain employs TRBV5-1 and TRBJ2-7; with no DNA, the TCRdb D assignment of TRBD1 cannot be verified. Germline CDR1 is SGHRS and CDR2 is YFSETQ. This CDR3 comprises 16 residues. CDR3 sequence: CASSLSPGQIAYEQYF.

This chain links TRBV20-1 with TRBJ2-1; TCRdb names TRBD2, which stays unverified in the absence of DNA. The CDR3 loop spans 15 amino acids. The germline CDR1 and CDR2 sequences are DFQATT and SNEGSKA (reference sequence). The CDR3 region is CSAREGTGFNNEQFF.